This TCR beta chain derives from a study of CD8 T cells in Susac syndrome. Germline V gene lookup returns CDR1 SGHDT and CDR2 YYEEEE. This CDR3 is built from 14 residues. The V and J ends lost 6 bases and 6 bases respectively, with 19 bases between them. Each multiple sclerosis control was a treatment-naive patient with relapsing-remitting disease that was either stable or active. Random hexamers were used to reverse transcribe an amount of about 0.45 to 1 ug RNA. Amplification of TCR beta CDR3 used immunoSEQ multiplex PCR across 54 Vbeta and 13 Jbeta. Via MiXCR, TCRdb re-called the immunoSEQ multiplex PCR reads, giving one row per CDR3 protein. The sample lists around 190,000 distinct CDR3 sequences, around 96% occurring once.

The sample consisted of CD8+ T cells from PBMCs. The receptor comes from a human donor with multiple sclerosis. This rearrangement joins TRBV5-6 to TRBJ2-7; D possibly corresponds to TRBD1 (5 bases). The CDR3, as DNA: TGTGCCAGCACTGCCGGACACCCTCGTGCCGAGCAGTACTTC. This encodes CASTAGHPRAEQYF.